The 10 T cell receptor beta chains listed next were all sequenced from one sample in a study of PD-L1 blockade in urothelial cancer. The data were produced by immunoSEQ multiplex PCR, yet TCRdb's version contains in-frame clones alone and is incomplete. The sample has 100,000 to 150,000 clones; approximately 84% are singletons. Time point specified: pretreatment peripheral blood. The sequencing used PBMCs, collected around atezolizumab (anti-PD-L1) treatment. The receptors were gathered from a man in his fifties or sixties with urothelial cancer.

The chain carries TRBV5-1 and TRBJ2-7, with 7 bases fitting TRBD2. CDR1 is SGHRS, CDR2 YFSETQ, per germline. The V gene end was trimmed by 2 bases and the J gene end by 7 bases; junction bases not matched to a gene: 9. The CDR3 spans 14 residues. Here the CDR3 reads CASSFEGGVFEQYF. Here the CDR3 DNA reads TGCGCCAGCAGCTTCGAGGGAGGGGTTTTTGAGCAGTACTTC.

The chain combines TRBV6-6 with TRBJ1-1; D may be TRBD1 (5 bases). CDR1 MNHNY and CDR2 SVGAGI come from the germline V gene (reference sequence). CDR3 size: 11 residues. The V end was cut by 10 bases, the J end by 10 bases, with 16 bases between. The CDR3, as DNA: TGTGCCACCAAGAAAGGGGTGGCAGCTTTCTTT. It is translated as CATKKGVAAFF.

The V and J genes are TRBV2 and TRBJ1-3; D might be TRBD1 (5 bases). V lost 6 bases and J 0 bases, leaving 12 bases between the germline ends. Germline lookup yields CDR1 SNHLY and CDR2 FYNNEI. The CDR3 length is 15 residues. The CDR3 nucleotides read TGTGCCAGCAGCGCCGACAGCTCCTCTGGAAACACCATATATTTT. Its protein product is CASSADSSSGNTIYF.

The chain recombines TRBV21-1 with TRBJ2-5; the tabulated D call, TRBD1, remains unverified against the DNA. TRBV21-1 is recorded as a pseudogene. The CDR3 contains 15 residues. CDR3 amino acids: CASRQGGNQGETQYF. The DNA for the CDR3 is TGTGCCAGCAGACAAGGGGGAAATCAGGGGGAGACCCAGTACTTC.

The rearrangement links TRBV11-2 to TRBJ2-1; unclear D gene. The CDR3 extends over 14 amino acids. The V gene lost 6 bases and the J gene lost 0 bases, with 9 bases spanning the gap. Per the germline V gene, CDR1 is SGHAT and CDR2 is FQNNGV. For the CDR3, the DNA is TGTGCCAGCAGTTTAAGCCGCTCCTACAATGAGCAGTTCTTC. This gives the protein CASSLSRSYNEQFF.

J is TRBJ2-7 and V is TRBV14; 7 bases match TRBD2. CDR3 size: 15 residues. Germline V gives CDR1 SGHDN, CDR2 FVKESK. Unmatched junction bases numbered 10, after V lost 3 bases and J lost 5 bases. As DNA, the CDR3 is TGTGCCAGCAGCCACCAGAGTGGGAGGGTTGACGAGCAGTACTTC. The encoded protein is CASSHQSGRVDEQYF.

The V gene is TRBV28, the J gene TRBJ2-5; 7 nucleotides match TRBD2. The germline V gene has CDR1 MDHEN and CDR2 SYDVKM. Trimming took 5 bases from V and 2 from J; bases not matched to a gene: 8. The CDR3 is 15 residues long. This chain's CDR3 is CASSALGGRQETQYF. CDR3 nucleotides: TGTGCCAGCAGTGCCCTGGGGGGGAGGCAAGAGACCCAGTACTTC.

This clone was recorded many times. The chain joins TRBV28 to TRBJ1-6, with 12 bases aligning to TRBD1. The CDR3 runs to 17 residues. CDR1 MDHEN and CDR2 SYDVKM come from the germline V gene. V was clipped by 6 bases and J by 9 bases; unmatched bases: 12. This CDR3 is CASSPPGTGGRGSPLHF. The CDR3 nucleotides read TGTGCCAGCAGCCCCCCTGGGACAGGGGGCAGAGGTTCACCCCTCCACTTT.

The rearrangement joins TRBV5-1 to TRBJ1-1, with D possibly being TRBD1 (5 bases). The V end was cut by 4 bases, the J end by 3 bases, with 13 bases between. There are 14 residues in the CDR3. Germline lookup yields CDR1 SGHRS and CDR2 YFSETQ. CDR3 DNA: TGCGCCAGCAGCACCGGGGGGGGTCACACTGAAGCTTTCTTT. Translation gives CASSTGGGHTEAFF.

The chain's CDR3 is CASSLALGAYGYTF. The CDR3 nucleotides are TGTGCCAGCAGCTTAGCATTGGGGGCCTATGGCTACACCTTC. The chain combines TRBV7-9 with TRBJ1-2; a weak D match, TRBD1 (6 bases). The CDR3 spans 14 residues. The V gene lost 0 bases and the J gene lost 4 bases, with 9 bases spanning the gap. CDR1 is SEHNR and CDR2 is FQNEAQ in the germline V gene (reference sequence).